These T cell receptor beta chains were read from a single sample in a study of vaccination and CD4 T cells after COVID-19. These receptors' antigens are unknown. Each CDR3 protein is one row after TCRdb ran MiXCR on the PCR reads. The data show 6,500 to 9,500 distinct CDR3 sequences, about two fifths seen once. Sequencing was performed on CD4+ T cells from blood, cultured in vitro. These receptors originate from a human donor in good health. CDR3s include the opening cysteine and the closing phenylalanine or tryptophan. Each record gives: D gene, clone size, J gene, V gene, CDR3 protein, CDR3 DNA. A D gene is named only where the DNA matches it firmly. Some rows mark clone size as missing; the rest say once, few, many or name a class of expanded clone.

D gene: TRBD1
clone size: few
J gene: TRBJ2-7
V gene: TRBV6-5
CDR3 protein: CASSYSGTAYEQYF
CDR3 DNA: TGTGCCAGCAGTTACTCCGGGACAGCATACGAGCAGTACTTC

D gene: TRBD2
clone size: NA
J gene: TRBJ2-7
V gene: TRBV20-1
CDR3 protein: CSARDIGRLAGEEQYF
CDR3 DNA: TGCAGTGCTAGAGATATAGGTCGACTAGCGGGAGAAGAGCAGTACTTC

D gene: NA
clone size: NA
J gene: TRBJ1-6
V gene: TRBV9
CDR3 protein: CASSVGGGNSPLHF
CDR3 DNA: TGTGCCAGCAGCGTAGGAGGAGGGAATTCACCCCTCCACTTT

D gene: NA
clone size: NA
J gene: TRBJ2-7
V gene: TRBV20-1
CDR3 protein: CSATDRPSYEQYF
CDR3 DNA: TGCAGTGCTACCGACAGGCCTTCCTACGAGCAGTACTTC

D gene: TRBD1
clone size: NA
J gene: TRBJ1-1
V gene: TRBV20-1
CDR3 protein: CSARRGGQPVGAFF
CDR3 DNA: TGCAGTGCTAGACGCGGGGGACAGCCCGTGGGGGCTTTCTTT

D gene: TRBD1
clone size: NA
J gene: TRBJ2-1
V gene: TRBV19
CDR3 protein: CASSILGGSSYNEQFF
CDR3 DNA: TGTGCCAGTAGTATATTAGGGGGCTCTTCCTACAATGAGCAGTTCTTC

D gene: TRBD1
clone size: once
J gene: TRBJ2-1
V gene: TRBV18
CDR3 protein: CASSPLRGSGGHEQFF
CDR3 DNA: TGTGCCAGCTCACCACTCAGGGGGAGTGGAGGTCATGAGCAGTTCTTC

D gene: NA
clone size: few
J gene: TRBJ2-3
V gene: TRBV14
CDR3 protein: CASSPTARGGDTQYF
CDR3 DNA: TGTGCCAGCAGTCCAACGGCCAGGGGAGGAGATACGCAGTATTTT

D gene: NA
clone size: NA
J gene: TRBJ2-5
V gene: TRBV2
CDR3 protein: CASSEETQYF
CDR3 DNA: TGTGCCAGCAGTGAAGAGACCCAGTACTTC

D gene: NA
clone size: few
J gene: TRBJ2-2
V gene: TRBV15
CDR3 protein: CATSSLGTGELFF
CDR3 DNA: TGTGCCACCAGCTCCCTCGGCACCGGGGAGCTGTTTTTT

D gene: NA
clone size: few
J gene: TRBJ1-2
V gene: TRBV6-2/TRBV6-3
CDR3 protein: CAHTLEGYTF
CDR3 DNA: TGTGCCCACACCTTAGAAGGCTACACCTTC

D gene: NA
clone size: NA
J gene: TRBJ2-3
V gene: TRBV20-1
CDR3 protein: CSARDWGGSTDTQYF
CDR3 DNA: TGCAGTGCTAGAGATTGGGGCGGGTCCACAGATACGCAGTATTTT

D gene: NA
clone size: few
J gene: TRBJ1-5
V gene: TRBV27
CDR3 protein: CASSTPNQPQHF
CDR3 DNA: TGTGCCAGCAGTACTCCCAATCAGCCCCAGCATTTT

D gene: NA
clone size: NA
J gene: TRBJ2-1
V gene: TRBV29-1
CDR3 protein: CSVALGGDYNEQFF
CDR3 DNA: TGCAGCGTTGCCCTAGGCGGAGATTACAATGAGCAGTTCTTC

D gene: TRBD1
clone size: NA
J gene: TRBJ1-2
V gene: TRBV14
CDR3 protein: CASSQAPPGQTRSYTF
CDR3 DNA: TGTGCCAGCAGCCAAGCCCCTCCGGGACAGACTCGAAGCTACACCTTC